This T cell receptor (beta chain) was identified during a study of blood T cells in healthy people across ages. A sample-barcoded 5' primer and a J-beta primer mix were used in a second PCR of about 7 to 12 cycles. There were at least 2.5 million CDR3-containing paired-end reads obtained from each sample. TCRdb ran MiXCR on the 5' RACE reads and lists one entry per CDR3 protein. The sample holds 800,000 or so distinct CDR3 sequences, about 59% seen once. V lost 1 base to trimming and J lost 0 bases, with 9 bases between them. Germline V lookup: CDR1 SEHNR, CDR2 FQNEAQ (reference sequence). The CDR3 spans 15 residues. General study findings and limits: CMV status of donors was not determined, possibly confounding expanded clonotype changes.

This clonotype was counted at least ten times. Antigen specificity is unknown. Sequencing used blood. The chain recombines TRBV7-9 with TRBJ1-2; D uncertain. This receptor was taken from a man between 25 and 39 years old in good health. The CDR3 sequence is CASSLGRSANYGYTF. DNA of the CDR3: TGTGCCAGCAGCTTAGGTCGCTCGGCTAACTATGGCTACACCTTC.